What follows are 3 T cell receptor gamma chains derived from one specimen sequenced in a study of gamma-delta T cells after stem cell transplantation. TCRdb reapplied CATT to the RT-PCR reads. The table has 450 to 500 gamma-chain clones, 68% seen once; the top ten hold around 30%. The sequenced sample was gamma-delta T cells. The receptors originated from a human donor. It is not recorded whose cells these are; they may come from a transplant donor.

Comments on this clone: The junction departs from the called germline gene at one end, perhaps through a read error. The sample holds other DNA sequences that translate to the same CDR3. The chain couples TRGV9 to TRGJP. No J gene was available from TCRdb, and it was assigned here by a germline match of the DNA. This CDR3 spans 16 amino acids. Germline V lookup: CDR1 GITISATS, CDR2 ISYDGTV (reference sequence). This CDR3 reads CALWEIRELGKKIKVF. The CDR3 coding sequence is TGTGCCTTGTGGGAGATCCGAGAGTTAGGCAAAAAAATCAAGGTATTT.

The rearrangement uses TRGV9 and TRGJP. As TCRdb names no J gene, one was assigned here on the basis of a DNA match to germline. J lost 3 bases, V lost 0 bases, and 11 bases had no gene match. Germline-derived CDR1 and CDR2 are GITISATS and ISYDGTV (reference sequence). The CDR3 is 20 residues long. CDR3 DNA: TGTGCCTTGTGGGAGGTGGTAGCCCCCCCGCAAGAGTTGGGCAAAAAAATCAAGGTATTT. Its protein product is CALWEVVAPPQELGKKIKVF.

This chain links TRGV9 with TRGJP. Assignment of the J gene here rests on matching the DNA to germline, because TCRdb gives none. Germline V CDR1 and CDR2: GITISATS, ISYDGTV (reference sequence). The V gene end was trimmed by 3 bases and the J gene end by 7 bases; junction bases not matched to a gene: 9. This CDR3 region has 17 residues. The CDR3 protein is CALWEPIDELGKKIKVF. In DNA form, the CDR3 reads TGTGCCTTGTGGGAGCCAATCGATGAGTTGGGCAAAAAAATCAAGGTATTT.